The 26 T cell receptor beta chains reported below all come from one sample, sequenced in a study of shared clonotypes between healthy human individuals. Data came from immunoSEQ multiplex PCR; TCRdb stores just in-frame clones and leaves some out. The data contain 2 million to 2.5 million clones, roughly 92% of them singletons. Material for sequencing was naive CD4+ T cells from PBMCs. Stated subset: CD45RA+ positively selected. The receptor set was obtained from a man aged 18 to 30 in good health. Some clones in this sample may be carry-over from other donors' samples.

V and J are TRBV30 and TRBJ1-1, with D maybe TRBD1 (5 bases). The CDR3 is 14 residues long. The V end was cut by 4 bases, the J end by 4 bases, with 16 bases between. The germline V gene encodes CDR1 GTSNPN and CDR2 SVGIG (reference sequence). DNA for the CDR3: TGTGCCTGGAAATCGCAGGGCGGCGGCACTGAAGCTTTCTTT. Translation gives CAWKSQGGGTEAFF.

V usage is TRBV6-5 and J usage is TRBJ1-5; a possible D gene is TRBD1 (5 bases). The germline V gene encodes CDR1 MNHEY and CDR2 SVGAGI. V was trimmed by 5 bases and J by 2 bases, leaving 13 bases between them. The CDR3 contains 15 residues. The CDR3 is CASSRLTGGNQPQHF. In DNA form, the CDR3 reads TGTGCCAGCAGTCGCCTTACAGGTGGCAATCAGCCCCAGCATTTT.

V gene TRBV10-1 combines with J gene TRBJ2-5; D ambiguous. Germline loops: CDR1 WNHNN, CDR2 SYGVQD (reference sequence). The CDR3 covers 13 residues. Trimming removed 4 bases from V and 2 bases from J, with 8 bases in between. DNA for the CDR3: TGCGCCAGCAGTGTCGGAAGTCAAGAGACCCAGTACTTC. Its protein is CASSVGSQETQYF.

The rearrangement links TRBV27 to TRBJ1-5; D uncertain. The CDR3 has 13 amino acids. V gave up 2 bases and J gave up 8 bases, with 10 bases separating them. Germline V CDR1 and CDR2: MNHEY, SMNVEV (reference sequence). CDR3 sequence (DNA): TGTGCCAGCAGTTTACGCAGGCTCGAGCCCCAGCATTTT. This encodes CASSLRRLEPQHF.

The CDR3, as DNA: TGCGCCAGCAGCCGGAGAGCGGGGTCCTCCTACAATGAGCAGTTCTTC. This codes for CASSRRAGSSYNEQFF. The V call is TRBV4-3, the J call TRBJ2-1; 7 nucleotides align to TRBD2. Germline CDR1 and CDR2: LGHNA and YSLEER. This CDR3 is 16 amino acids long. V lost 4 bases to trimming and J lost 0 bases; unmatched junction nucleotides: 6.

This clone has just a few counts. V and J are TRBV5-4 and TRBJ1-2; D call uncertain. V lost 1 base and J 4 bases, leaving 11 bases between the germline ends. This CDR3 comprises 14 residues. Germline V gene sequence: CDR1 SGHNT, CDR2 YYREEE (reference sequence). The CDR3 sequence: CASSLRYSSYGYTF. The CDR3 coding sequence is TGTGCCAGCAGCTTGCGATACAGTTCCTATGGCTACACCTTC.

Remarks on this clone: Other DNA sequences from this sample encode an identical CDR3 as well. This chain uses TRBV28 with TRBJ2-3, with D perhaps given as TRBD1 or TRBD2 (5 bases each). Between the trimmed V and J ends, which lost 2 bases and 0 bases, there was a span of 9 bases. This CDR3 is 15 amino acids long. The germline gives CDR1 MDHEN, CDR2 SYDVKM. The DNA of the CDR3 is TGTGCCAGCAGTTTAGGGGGTGCTAGCACAGATACGCAGTATTTT. As protein: CASSLGGASTDTQYF.

In nucleotides, the CDR3 is TGCGCCAGCAGCTTGGAGGTTGCGGGACTTTCTCCACGCAATGAGCAGTTCTTC. Translated: CASSLEVAGLSPRNEQFF. The gene calls are TRBV5-1 and TRBJ2-1; D might be TRBD2 (6 bases). Germline assignment: CDR1 SGHRS and CDR2 YFSETQ. The CDR3 contains 18 residues. The ends were cut back, 0 bases at V and 6 bases at J, with 22 bases in the middle.

The V and J genes are TRBV11-2 and TRBJ1-5, with TRBD1 matching over 8 bases. The germline CDR1 and CDR2 sequences are SGHAT and FQNNGV. The CDR3 has 15 amino acids. The trim removed 5 bases at V and 9 bases at J, leaving 12 bases unmatched. CDR3 sequence (DNA): TGTGCCAGCAGCCCGGGCAGGACAGGGCTGGGGCCCCAGCATTTT. It is translated as CASSPGRTGLGPQHF. The full variable domain, in which reference TRBV11-2 and TRBJ1-5 provide the parts outside the CDR3, is EAGVAQSPRYKIIEKRQSVAFWCNPISGHATLYWYQQILGQGPKLLIQFQNNGVVDDSQLPKDRFSAERLKGVDSTLKIQPAKLEDSAVYLCASSPGRTGLGPQHFGDGTRLSIL.

On this clone itself: Other DNA sequences in this sample translate to the same CDR3. The chain couples TRBV7-8 to TRBJ1-1; TRBD1 might be the D (6 bases). Trimming took off 1 base at V and 2 bases at J, with 11 bases between the two ends. Germline V CDR1 and CDR2: SGHVS, FQNEAQ. This CDR3 has 15 residues. CDR3 nucleotide sequence: TGTGCCAGCAGCTTAGTGGCAGGGGCAAACACTGAAGCTTTCTTT. Translation: CASSLVAGANTEAFF.

V is TRBV6-1 and J is TRBJ1-1, with a possible D match to TRBD1 (5 bases). Trimming took off 1 base at V and 5 bases at J, with 14 bases between the two ends. CDR1 is MNHNS and CDR2 is SASEGT in the germline V gene. The CDR3 spans 15 residues. The chain's CDR3 is CASSEESGTLTEAFF. The CDR3 DNA sequence: TGTGCCAGCAGTGAAGAGTCAGGGACTCTGACTGAAGCTTTCTTT.

The V gene is TRBV5-1, the J gene TRBJ2-1; D assignment may be TRBD1 or TRBD2 (5 bases each). The CDR3 is 17 amino acids. Per the germline V gene, CDR1 is SGHRS and CDR2 is YFSETQ. V lost 3 bases and J 6 bases, leaving 22 bases between the germline ends. CDR3 in amino acids: CASSSQPVGTNPNEQFF. The CDR3 DNA sequence: TGCGCCAGCAGCTCTCAACCTGTCGGGACCAACCCCAATGAGCAGTTCTTC.

The CDR3 here is CASSPGDRGPAGYTF. CDR3 bases: TGTGCCAGCAGCCCCGGGGACAGGGGCCCGGCTGGCTACACCTTC. This chain joins TRBV28 and TRBJ1-2; 10 bases are shared with TRBD1. Germline V gene lookup returns CDR1 MDHEN and CDR2 SYDVKM. This CDR3 is built from 15 residues. V shed 6 bases and J 7 bases; nucleotides not matched to a gene: 11.

J is TRBJ2-7 and V is TRBV5-1; TRBD2 agrees at 10 bases. Germline V gene data show CDR1 as SGHRS and CDR2 as YFSETQ. V dropped 4 bases and J dropped 6; count of bases not matched to a gene: 7. CDR3 length equals 14 residues. The CDR3, as DNA: TGCGCCAGCAGCCCCGGAGCGGGAGGGTCCGAGCAGTACTTC. It yields the protein CASSPGAGGSEQYF.

V is TRBV4-1 and J is TRBJ2-7, with 7 positions matching TRBD2. The CDR3 is 16 amino acids. CDR1 MGHRA and CDR2 YSYEKL come from the germline V gene. After removal of 0 bases from V and 0 bases from J, the junction contained 5 bases not matched to a gene. The CDR3 DNA reads as TGCGCCAGCAGCCAAGATCGCAGCGGGACCTCCTACGAGCAGTACTTC. Translation gives CASSQDRSGTSYEQYF.

On this clone itself: This sample includes further DNA sequences coding for the same CDR3. The rearrangement joins TRBV5-1 to TRBJ2-7; the match to TRBD2 covers 10 bases. The length of the CDR3 is 14 residues. CDR1 SGHRS and CDR2 YFSETQ come from the germline V gene. J gave up 4 bases and V 4 bases, and 5 bases lay outside the gene matches. For the CDR3, the DNA is TGCGCCAGCAGCCGGACTAGCGGTGCTTACGAGCAGTACTTC. Its translation: CASSRTSGAYEQYF. Complete variable domain (other parts from reference TRBV5-1 and TRBJ2-7): KAGVTQTPRYLIKTRGQQVTLSCSPISGHRSVSWYQQTPGQGLQFLFEYFSETQRNKGNFPGRFSGRQFSNSRSEMNVSTLELGDSALYLCASSRTSGAYEQYFGPGTRLTVT.

This clone was counted between two and nine times. The chain uses TRBV15 and TRBJ1-5; 7 nucleotides match TRBD1. This CDR3 spans 14 amino acids. The J segment lost 11 bases and the V segment lost 1 base, leaving 8 bases of the junction unmatched. CDR1 and CDR2 from the germline V gene are LNHNV and YYDKDF (reference sequence). The CDR3 is CATSRGRDSLAQHF. For the CDR3, the DNA is TGTGCCACCAGCAGAGGCAGGGACAGTTTAGCCCAGCATTTT.

The rearrangement links TRBV5-1 to TRBJ2-1; D gene uncertain. Germline V gene lookup returns CDR1 SGHRS and CDR2 YFSETQ. V gave up 0 bases and J gave up 4 bases, with 11 bases separating them. The CDR3 has 15 residues. CDR3 residues: CASSLANEAYNEQFF. The CDR3 bases are TGCGCCAGCAGCTTGGCCAACGAGGCATACAATGAGCAGTTCTTC. The full variable domain, in which reference TRBV5-1 and TRBJ2-1 provide the parts outside the CDR3, is KAGVTQTPRYLIKTRGQQVTLSCSPISGHRSVSWYQQTPGQGLQFLFEYFSETQRNKGNFPGRFSGRQFSNSRSEMNVSTLELGDSALYLCASSLANEAYNEQFFGPGTRLTVL.

This sequence joins TRBV5-4 and TRBJ2-7; 9 nucleotides align to TRBD2. After removal of 5 bases from V and 11 bases from J, the junction contained 11 bases not matched to a gene. The CDR3 totals 13 residues. Germline-derived CDR1 and CDR2 are SGHNT and YYREEE (reference sequence). In nucleotides, the CDR3 is TGTGCCAGCAGGCCCCCGAGCGTAGCGGGGGAGTACTTC. It codes for CASRPPSVAGEYF. The whole variable domain, filled in from reference TRBV5-4 and TRBJ2-7, reads ETGVTQSPTHLIKTRGQQVTLRCSSQSGHNTVSWYQQALGQGPQFIFQYYREEENGRGNFPPRFSGLQFPNYSSELNVNALELDDSALYLCASRPPSVAGEYFGPGTRLTVT.

The rearrangement uses TRBV12-5 and TRBJ2-1; tentative D call: TRBD2 (6 bases). From germline, CDR1 is LGHNT and CDR2 FRNRAP. Trimming took 6 bases from V and 10 from J, leaving 16 bases between them. The CDR3 has 13 amino acids. In DNA form, the CDR3 reads TGTGCTAGTGGCCTATCGGGGGACGGCGAGCAGTTCTTC. Amino acid sequence: CASGLSGDGEQFF.

The chain combines TRBV7-8 with TRBJ2-3, with 9 bases matching TRBD2. The V and J ends lost 1 base and 0 bases, in that order; junction bases with no gene match: 17. CDR1 and CDR2 from the germline V gene are SGHVS and FQNEAQ. The CDR3 contains 21 residues. The CDR3 DNA is TGTGCCAGCAGCTTAGAGGGCTTTTCCTGGGGACTAGCCCCTAGCACAGATACGCAGTATTTT. This gives the protein CASSLEGFSWGLAPSTDTQYF.

The genes are TRBV19 and TRBJ1-3; 9 bases agree with TRBD1. The V gene's germline CDR1 is LNHDA and CDR2 SQIVND (reference sequence). V gave up 0 bases and J gave up 2 bases; unmatched junction bases: 2. The CDR3 runs to 16 residues. CDR3 region: CASSIDHRGPGNTIYF. The CDR3 bases are TGTGCCAGTAGTATAGATCACAGGGGGCCTGGAAACACCATATATTTT. Using reference TRBV19 and TRBJ1-3 for the parts outside the CDR3, the full variable domain is DGGITQSPKYLFRKEGQNVTLSCEQNLNHDAMYWYRQDPGQGLRLIYYSQIVNDFQKGDIAEGYSVSREKKESFPLTVTSAQKNPTAFYLCASSIDHRGPGNTIYFGEGSWLTVV.

V usage is TRBV18 and J usage is TRBJ2-7; the D gene is possibly TRBD2 (5 bases). V dropped 5 bases and J dropped 0 bases, with 5 bases sitting between them. The CDR3 has 12 residues. Germline-derived CDR1 and CDR2 are KGHSH and LQKENI. The CDR3 region is CASSGSSYEQYF. CDR3 bases: TGTGCCAGCTCAGGGAGCTCCTACGAGCAGTACTTC.

The chain is built from TRBV6-5 and TRBJ2-7; D is unclear. Germline CDR1 and CDR2: MNHEY and SVGAGI. Trimming cost V 2 bases and J 6 bases, with 11 bases left between them. The CDR3 sequence is 13 residues long. CDR3 in amino acids: CASSYRLEGEQYF. CDR3 nucleotides: TGTGCCAGCAGTTACCGGCTAGAAGGCGAGCAGTACTTC.

This chain connects TRBV19 to TRBJ2-2, with 11 bases lining up with TRBD1. CDR3 length: 14 amino acids. After removal of 9 bases from V and 3 bases from J, the junction contained 3 bases not matched to a gene. The germline V gene encodes CDR1 LNHDA and CDR2 SQIVND (reference sequence). The DNA of the CDR3 is TGTGCCAGGGACAGGGGGCTGTACACCGGGGAGCTGTTTTTT. The encoded protein is CARDRGLYTGELFF.

The CDR3 coding sequence is TGTGCCAGCAGCCCCATTGAGGCGTGGCAGGTTTATGGCTACACCTTC. It yields the protein CASSPIEAWQVYGYTF. The chain combines TRBV7-9 with TRBJ1-2; D ambiguous. There are 16 residues in the CDR3. Germline CDR1 SEHNR, CDR2 FQNEAQ (reference sequence). The V gene lost 5 bases and the J gene lost 5 bases, with 21 bases spanning the gap. The full variable domain, in which reference TRBV7-9 and TRBJ1-2 provide the parts outside the CDR3, is DTGVSQNPRHKITKRGQNVTFRCDPISEHNRLYWYRQTLGQGPEFLTYFQNEAQLEKSRLLSDRFSAERPKGSFSTLEIQRTEQGDSAMYLCASSPIEAWQVYGYTFGSGTRLTVV.